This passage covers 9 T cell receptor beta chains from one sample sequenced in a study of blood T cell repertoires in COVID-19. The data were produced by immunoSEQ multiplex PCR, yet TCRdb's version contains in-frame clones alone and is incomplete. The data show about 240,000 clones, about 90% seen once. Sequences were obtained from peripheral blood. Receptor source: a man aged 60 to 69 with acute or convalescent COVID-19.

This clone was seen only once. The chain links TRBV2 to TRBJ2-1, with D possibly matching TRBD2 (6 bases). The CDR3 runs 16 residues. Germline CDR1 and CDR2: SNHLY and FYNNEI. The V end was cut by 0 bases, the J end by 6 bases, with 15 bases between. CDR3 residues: CASSEAWGVGGNEQFF. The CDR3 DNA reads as TGTGCCAGCAGTGAAGCCTGGGGAGTCGGGGGCAATGAGCAGTTCTTC.

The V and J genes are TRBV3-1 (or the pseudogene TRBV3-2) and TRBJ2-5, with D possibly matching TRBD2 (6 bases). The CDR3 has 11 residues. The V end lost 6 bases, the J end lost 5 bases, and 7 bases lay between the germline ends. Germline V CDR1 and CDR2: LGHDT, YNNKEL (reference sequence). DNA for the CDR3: TGTGCCAGCAGTGGAGGGGAGACCCAGTACTTC. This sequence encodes CASSGGETQYF.

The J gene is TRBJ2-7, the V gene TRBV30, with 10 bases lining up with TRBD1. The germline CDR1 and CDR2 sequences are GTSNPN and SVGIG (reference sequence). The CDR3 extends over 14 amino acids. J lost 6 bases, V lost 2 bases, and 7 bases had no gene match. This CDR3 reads CAWSPGTGVAEQYF. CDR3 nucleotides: TGTGCCTGGAGTCCAGGGACAGGGGTTGCCGAGCAGTACTTC.

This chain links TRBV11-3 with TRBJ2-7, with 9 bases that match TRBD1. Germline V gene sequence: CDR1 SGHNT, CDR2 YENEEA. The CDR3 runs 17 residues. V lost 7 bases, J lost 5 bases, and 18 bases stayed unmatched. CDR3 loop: CASTPSGQGRGRHEQYF. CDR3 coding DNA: TGTGCCAGCACGCCTTCGGGACAGGGAAGAGGAAGGCACGAGCAGTACTTC.

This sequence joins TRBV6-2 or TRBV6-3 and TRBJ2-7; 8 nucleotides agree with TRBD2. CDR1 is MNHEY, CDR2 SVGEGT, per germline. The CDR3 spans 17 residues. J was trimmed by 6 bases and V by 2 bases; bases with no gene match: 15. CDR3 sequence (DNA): TGTGCCAGCAGTTACCGACCCTCTAGCGGGCTGGCCCTCGAGCAGTACTTC. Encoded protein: CASSYRPSSGLALEQYF.

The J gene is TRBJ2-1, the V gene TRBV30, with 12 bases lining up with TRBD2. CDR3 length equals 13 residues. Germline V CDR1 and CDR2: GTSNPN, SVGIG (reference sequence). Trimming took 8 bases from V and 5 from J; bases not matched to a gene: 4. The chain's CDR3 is CARLAGGDNEQFF. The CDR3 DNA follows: TGTGCCCGCCTAGCGGGAGGGGACAATGAGCAGTTCTTC.

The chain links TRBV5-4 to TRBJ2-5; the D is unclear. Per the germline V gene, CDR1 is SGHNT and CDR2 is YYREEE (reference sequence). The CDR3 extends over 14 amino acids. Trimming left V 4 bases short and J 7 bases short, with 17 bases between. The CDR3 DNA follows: TGTGCCAGCAGCCCCCCTAGTTCCCTAAGGACCCAGTACTTC. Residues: CASSPPSSLRTQYF. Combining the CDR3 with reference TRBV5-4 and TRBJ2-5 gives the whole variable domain ETGVTQSPTHLIKTRGQQVTLRCSSQSGHNTVSWYQQALGQGPQFIFQYYREEENGRGNFPPRFSGLQFPNYSSELNVNALELDDSALYLCASSPPSSLRTQYFGPGTRLLVL.

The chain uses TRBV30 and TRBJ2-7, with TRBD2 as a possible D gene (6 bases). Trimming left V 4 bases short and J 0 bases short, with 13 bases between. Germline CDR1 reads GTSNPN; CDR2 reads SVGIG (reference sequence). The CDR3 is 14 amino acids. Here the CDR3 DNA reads TGTGCCTGGAAGATCCCGGGGGACTCCTACGAGCAGTACTTC. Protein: CAWKIPGDSYEQYF.

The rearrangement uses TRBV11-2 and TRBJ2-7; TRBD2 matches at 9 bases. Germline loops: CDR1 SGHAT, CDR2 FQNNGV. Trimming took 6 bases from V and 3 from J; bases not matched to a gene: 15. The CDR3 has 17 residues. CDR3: CASSHWESSGTHYEQYF. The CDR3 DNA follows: TGTGCCAGCAGTCACTGGGAATCTAGCGGGACTCACTACGAGCAGTACTTC.